Listed below are T cell receptor beta chains from one sample, sequenced in a study of breast tumors, draining lymph nodes, adjacent tissues. TCRdb re-analysed the multiplex PCR reads in MiXCR, keeping a single row per CDR3 protein. The sample includes over 200,000 distinct CDR3 sequences, 30% to 35% of them seen just once. The sequenced sample was axillary lymph node tissue. These TCRs come from a female donor with breast cancer. Some clones in this sample may be carry-over from other donors' samples. The CDR3 runs from the conserved cysteine through the conserved F or W. The D gene is left open where the match is weak. Rows give clone size only sometimes, using once, few, many, or a class for an expanded clone.

>NA|TRBJ1-5|TRBV15|NA
TGTGCCACCAGCAGAGAGATCAGCGCTAGCAATCAGCCCCAGCATTTT
CATSREISASNQPQHF
>once|TRBJ2-2|TRBV5-1|NA
TGCGCCAGGAACACCGGGGAGCTGTTTTTT
CARNTGELFF
>many|TRBJ2-1|TRBV20-1|TRBD2
TGCAGTGCTAGAGATTCGATTGGGACTAGCGGGAGATATGAGCAGTTCTTC
CSARDSIGTSGRYEQFF
>NA|TRBJ1-3|TRBV9|NA
TGTGCCAGCAGCTTCAGGGGTTGGGACCGTGGAAACACCATATATTTT
CASSFRGWDRGNTIYF
>NA|TRBJ1-5|TRBV25-1|NA
TGTGCCAGCGTGGAGCCTAAGGTGACGGAGAATAGCAATCAGCCCCAGCATTTT
CASVEPKVTENSNQPQHF
>many|TRBJ2-5|TRBV3-1|NA
TGTGCCAGCAGCCAAGATAAGGGCCCAGGGCATATCCAAGAGACCCAGTACTTC
CASSQDKGPGHIQETQYF
>NA|TRBJ2-1|TRBV25-1|TRBD1
TGTGCCAGCAGTGACCTGGGACAGGGGGCCGGCAATGAGCAGTTCTTC
CASSDLGQGAGNEQFF
>NA|TRBJ2-5|TRBV20-1|TRBD1
TGTGGTTTTCAGGGGGTCCAAGAGACCCAGTACTTC
CGFQGVQETQYF
>NA|TRBJ2-1|TRBV27|TRBD1
TGTGCCAGCAGTCACGGACAGGCAGGCACATACAATGAGCAGTTCTTC
CASSHGQAGTYNEQFF
>once|TRBJ2-1|TRBV5-1|TRBD2
TGCGCCAGCAGCGTGGGCGCGGGGGGGCGAGGAGATACGCAGTTCTTC
CASSVGAGGRGDTQFF
>many|TRBJ1-2|TRBV7-8|TRBD1
TGTGCCAGCAGCTTAGGGTTCGGACAGGGGGCGAACTATGGCTACACCTTC
CASSLGFGQGANYGYTF
>once|TRBJ2-7|TRBV19|TRBD2
TGTGCCAGTTTACGGCTAGCGGGAGGGAGGTCCTACGAGCAGTACTTC
CASLRLAGGRSYEQYF
>few|TRBJ1-5|TRBV6-5|TRBD1
TGTGCCAGCAGGCCCAGACAGGGGCGCAATCAGCCCCAGCATTTT
CASRPRQGRNQPQHF
>many|TRBJ2-7|TRBV10-3|TRBD2
TGTGCCATCAGTGAAGGTAGCGGGGGCCAAAGCTCCTACGAGCAGTACTTC
CAISEGSGGQSSYEQYF
>many|TRBJ1-2|TRBV9|TRBD1
TGTGCCAGCAGCCCTCACCCCCGGACAGGGGAATTCTATGGCTACACCTTC
CASSPHPRTGEFYGYTF
>many|TRBJ2-7|TRBV5-1|TRBD1
TGCGCCAGCAGCTTGGGCGGACAGGACTCCTACGAGCAGTACTTC
CASSLGGQDSYEQYF
>many|TRBJ2-1|TRBV11-2|NA
TGTGCCAGCAGCCTGAAATCACTACCCGGGATACCCTACAATGAGCAGTTCTTC
CASSLKSLPGIPYNEQFF
>NA|TRBJ1-5|TRBV6-5|NA
TGTGCCAGAAGACTGACCAGGGCGAATCAGCCCCAGCATTTT
CARRLTRANQPQHF
>NA|TRBJ2-7|TRBV29-1|TRBD2
TGCAGCTTCGTAGCGGGGACCTCTTACGAGCAGTACTTC
CSFVAGTSYEQYF
>many|TRBJ2-1|TRBV9|NA
TGTGCCAGCAGCGTCAGCCTAACGGATCTCAGCTCCTACAATGAGCAGTTCTTC
CASSVSLTDLSSYNEQFF
>NA|TRBJ1-2|TRBV20-1|NA
TGCAGTGCTAGAGATTTACGGGGGCAGGGCAACTATGGCTACACCTTC
CSARDLRGQGNYGYTF
>many|TRBJ1-4|TRBV9|NA
TGTGCCAGCAGCGTAGTCCCGGACAGCGAAAAACTGTTTTTT
CASSVVPDSEKLFF